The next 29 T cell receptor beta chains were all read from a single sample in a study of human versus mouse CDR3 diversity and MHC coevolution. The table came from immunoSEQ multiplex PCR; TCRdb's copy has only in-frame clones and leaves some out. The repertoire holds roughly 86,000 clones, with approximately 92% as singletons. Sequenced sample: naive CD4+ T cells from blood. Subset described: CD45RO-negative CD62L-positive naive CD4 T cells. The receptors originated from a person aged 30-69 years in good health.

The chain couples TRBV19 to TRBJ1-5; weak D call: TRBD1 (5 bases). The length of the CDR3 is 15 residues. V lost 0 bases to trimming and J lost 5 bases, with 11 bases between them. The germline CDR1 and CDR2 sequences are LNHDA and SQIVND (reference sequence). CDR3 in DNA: TGTGCCAGTAGTATAGAAGTCCAGGGTCATCAGCCCCAGCATTTT. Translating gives CASSIEVQGHQPQHF.

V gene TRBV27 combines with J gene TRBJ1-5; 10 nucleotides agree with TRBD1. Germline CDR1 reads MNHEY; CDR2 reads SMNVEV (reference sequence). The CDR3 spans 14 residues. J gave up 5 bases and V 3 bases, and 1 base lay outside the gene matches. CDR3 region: CASSFGQGDQPQHF. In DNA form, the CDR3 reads TGTGCCAGCAGTTTCGGACAGGGGGATCAGCCCCAGCATTTT.

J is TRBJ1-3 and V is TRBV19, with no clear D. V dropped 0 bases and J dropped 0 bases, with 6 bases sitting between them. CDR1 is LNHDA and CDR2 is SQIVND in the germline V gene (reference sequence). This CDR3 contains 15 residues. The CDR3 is CASSIEQISGNTIYF. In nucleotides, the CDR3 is TGTGCCAGTAGTATAGAACAGATCTCTGGAAACACCATATATTTT. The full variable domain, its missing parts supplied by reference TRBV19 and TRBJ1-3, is DGGITQSPKYLFRKEGQNVTLSCEQNLNHDAMYWYRQDPGQGLRLIYYSQIVNDFQKGDIAEGYSVSREKKESFPLTVTSAQKNPTAFYLCASSIEQISGNTIYFGEGSWLTVV.

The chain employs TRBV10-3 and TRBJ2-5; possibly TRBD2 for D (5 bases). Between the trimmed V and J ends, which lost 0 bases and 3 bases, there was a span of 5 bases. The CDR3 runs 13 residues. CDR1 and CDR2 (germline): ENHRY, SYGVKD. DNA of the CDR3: TGTGCCATCAGTGAGTCGAGGGAAGAGACCCAGTACTTC. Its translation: CAISESREETQYF.

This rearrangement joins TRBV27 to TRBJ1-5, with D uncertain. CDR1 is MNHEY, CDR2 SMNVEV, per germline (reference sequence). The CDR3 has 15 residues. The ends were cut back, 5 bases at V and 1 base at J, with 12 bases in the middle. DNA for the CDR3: TGTGCCAGCAGTCAGTTTCGCGGGAGCAATCAGCCCCAGCATTTT. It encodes CASSQFRGSNQPQHF.

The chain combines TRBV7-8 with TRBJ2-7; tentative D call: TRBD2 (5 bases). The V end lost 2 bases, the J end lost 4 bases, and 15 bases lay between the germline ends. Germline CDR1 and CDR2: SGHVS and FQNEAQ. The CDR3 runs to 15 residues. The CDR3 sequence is CASSLTFLRTYEQYF. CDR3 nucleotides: TGTGCCAGCAGCTTAACGTTCTTGCGGACTTACGAGCAGTACTTC.

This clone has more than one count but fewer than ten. CDR3: CASMTGGGGNYGYTF. Here the CDR3 DNA reads TGTGCCAGTATGACCGGGGGAGGAGGTAACTATGGCTACACCTTC. The chain carries TRBV6-5 and TRBJ1-2; a possible D gene is TRBD1 (5 bases). V was clipped by 9 bases and J by 1 base, with 18 bases between them. The CDR3 extends over 15 amino acids. Germline CDR1 MNHEY, CDR2 SVGAGI.

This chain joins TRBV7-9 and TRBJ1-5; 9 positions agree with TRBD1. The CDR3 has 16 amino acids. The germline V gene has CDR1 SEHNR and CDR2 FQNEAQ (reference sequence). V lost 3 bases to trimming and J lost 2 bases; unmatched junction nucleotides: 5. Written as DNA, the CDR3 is TGTGCCAGCAGCTTCGGGACAGGGAGCCGCAATCAGCCCCAGCATTTT. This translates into CASSFGTGSRNQPQHF.

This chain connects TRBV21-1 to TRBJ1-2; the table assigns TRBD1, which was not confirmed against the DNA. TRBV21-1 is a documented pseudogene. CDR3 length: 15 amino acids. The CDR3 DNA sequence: TGTGCCAGCAGCAATCCCGGACAGGGGAGAAGTGGCTACACCTTC. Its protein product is CASSNPGQGRSGYTF.

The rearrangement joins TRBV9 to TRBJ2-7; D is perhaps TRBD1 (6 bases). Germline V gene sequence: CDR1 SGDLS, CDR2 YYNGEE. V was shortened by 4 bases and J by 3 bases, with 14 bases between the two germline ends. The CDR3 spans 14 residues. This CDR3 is CASSSSTGYYEQYF. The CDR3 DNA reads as TGTGCCAGCAGCTCCTCTACAGGGTACTACGAGCAGTACTTC.

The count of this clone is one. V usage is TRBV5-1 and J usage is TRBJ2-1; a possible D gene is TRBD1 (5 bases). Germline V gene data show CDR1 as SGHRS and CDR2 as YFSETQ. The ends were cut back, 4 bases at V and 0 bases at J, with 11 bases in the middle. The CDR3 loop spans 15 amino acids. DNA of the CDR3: TGCGCCAGCAGCCGACAGAGTAGCTCCTACAATGAGCAGTTCTTC. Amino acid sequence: CASSRQSSSYNEQFF.

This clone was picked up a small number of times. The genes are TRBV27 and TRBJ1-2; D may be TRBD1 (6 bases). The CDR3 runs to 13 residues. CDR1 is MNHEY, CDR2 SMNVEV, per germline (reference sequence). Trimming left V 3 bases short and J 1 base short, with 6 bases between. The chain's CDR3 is CASSLDSNYGYTF. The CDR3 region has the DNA TGTGCCAGCAGTTTGGACAGTAACTATGGCTACACCTTC.

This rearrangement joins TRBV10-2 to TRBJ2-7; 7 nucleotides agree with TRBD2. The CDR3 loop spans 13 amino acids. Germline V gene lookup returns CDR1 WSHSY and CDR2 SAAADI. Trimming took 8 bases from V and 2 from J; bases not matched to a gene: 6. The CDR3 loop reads CASGVGGTYEQYF. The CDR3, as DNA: TGCGCCAGCGGGGTCGGGGGGACCTACGAGCAGTACTTC.

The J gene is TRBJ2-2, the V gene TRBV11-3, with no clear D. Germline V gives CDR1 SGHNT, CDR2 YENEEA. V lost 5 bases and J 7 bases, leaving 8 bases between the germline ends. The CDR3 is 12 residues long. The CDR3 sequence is CASSTSDGELFF. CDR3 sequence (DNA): TGTGCCAGCAGCACCTCAGACGGGGAGCTGTTTTTT.

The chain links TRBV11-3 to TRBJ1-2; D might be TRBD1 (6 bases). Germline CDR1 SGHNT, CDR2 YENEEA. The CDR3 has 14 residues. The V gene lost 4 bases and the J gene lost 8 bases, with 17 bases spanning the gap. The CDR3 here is CASSSGRGARGYTF. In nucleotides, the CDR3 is TGTGCCAGCAGCTCAGGGCGGGGGGCGCGAGGCTACACCTTC.

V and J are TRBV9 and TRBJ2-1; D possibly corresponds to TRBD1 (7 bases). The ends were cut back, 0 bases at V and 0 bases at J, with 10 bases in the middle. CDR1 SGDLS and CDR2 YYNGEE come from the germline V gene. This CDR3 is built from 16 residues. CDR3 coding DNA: TGTGCCAGCAGCGTAGACCAGGGGGGCTCCTACAATGAGCAGTTCTTC. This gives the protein CASSVDQGGSYNEQFF.

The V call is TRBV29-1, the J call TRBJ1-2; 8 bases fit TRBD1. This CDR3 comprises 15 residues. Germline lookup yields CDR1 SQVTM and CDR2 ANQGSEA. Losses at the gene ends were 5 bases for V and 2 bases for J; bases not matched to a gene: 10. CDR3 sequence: CSVYGQGGQNYGYTF. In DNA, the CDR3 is TGCAGCGTTTATGGACAGGGCGGTCAAAACTATGGCTACACCTTC.

CDR3 nucleotide sequence: TGTGCCACCGCAGCCGGGGACAGCGAGCGCTTTAATTCACCCCTCCACTTT. Protein sequence: CATAAGDSERFNSPLHF. The chain is built from TRBV19 and TRBJ1-6; 7 bases align to TRBD1. Losses at the gene ends were 10 bases for V and 6 bases for J; bases not matched to a gene: 18. Germline V gene lookup returns CDR1 LNHDA and CDR2 SQIVND (reference sequence). The CDR3 totals 17 residues.

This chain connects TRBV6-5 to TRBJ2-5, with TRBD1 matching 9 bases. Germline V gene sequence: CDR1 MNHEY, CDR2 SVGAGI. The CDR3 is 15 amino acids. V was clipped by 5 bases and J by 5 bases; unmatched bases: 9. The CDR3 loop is CASSDYRGRGETQYF. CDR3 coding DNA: TGTGCCAGCAGTGACTACAGGGGGCGCGGGGAGACCCAGTACTTC.

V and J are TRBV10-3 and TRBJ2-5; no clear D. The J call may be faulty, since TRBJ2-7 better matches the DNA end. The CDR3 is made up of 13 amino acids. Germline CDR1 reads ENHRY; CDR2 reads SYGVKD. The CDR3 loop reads CATRPREEYEQYF. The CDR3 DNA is TGTGCCACCCGACCCCGCGAGGAGTACGAGCAGTACTTC.

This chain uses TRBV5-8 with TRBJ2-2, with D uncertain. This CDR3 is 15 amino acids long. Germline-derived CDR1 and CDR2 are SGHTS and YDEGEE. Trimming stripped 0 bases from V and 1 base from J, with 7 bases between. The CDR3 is CASSLGQMNTGELFF. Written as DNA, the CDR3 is TGTGCCAGCAGCTTGGGACAAATGAACACCGGGGAGCTGTTTTTT. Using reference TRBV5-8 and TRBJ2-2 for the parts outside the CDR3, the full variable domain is EAGVTQSPTHLIKTRGQQATLRCSPISGHTSVYWYQQALGLGLQFLLWYDEGEERNRGNFPPRFSGRQFPNYSSELNVNALELEDSALYLCASSLGQMNTGELFFGEGSRLTVL.

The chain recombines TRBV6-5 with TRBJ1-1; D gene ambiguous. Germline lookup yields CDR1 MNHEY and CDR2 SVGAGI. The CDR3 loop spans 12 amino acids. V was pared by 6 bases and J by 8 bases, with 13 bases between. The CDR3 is CASSNPGREAFF. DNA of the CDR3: TGTGCCAGCAGCAACCCGGGAAGGGAAGCTTTCTTT.

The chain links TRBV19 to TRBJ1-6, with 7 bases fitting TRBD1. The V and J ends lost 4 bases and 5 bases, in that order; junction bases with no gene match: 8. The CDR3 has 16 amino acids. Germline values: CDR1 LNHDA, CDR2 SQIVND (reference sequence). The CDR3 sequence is CASSRPRTGDNSPLHF. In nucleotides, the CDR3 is TGTGCCAGTAGTAGACCTAGGACAGGAGATAATTCACCCCTCCACTTT.

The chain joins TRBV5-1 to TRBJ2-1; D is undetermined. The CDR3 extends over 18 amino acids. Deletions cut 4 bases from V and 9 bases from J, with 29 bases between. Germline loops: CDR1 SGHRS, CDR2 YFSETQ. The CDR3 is CASSPGPAQTLRNGEQFF. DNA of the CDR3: TGCGCCAGCAGCCCGGGTCCTGCCCAGACTCTTCGAAACGGTGAGCAGTTCTTC.

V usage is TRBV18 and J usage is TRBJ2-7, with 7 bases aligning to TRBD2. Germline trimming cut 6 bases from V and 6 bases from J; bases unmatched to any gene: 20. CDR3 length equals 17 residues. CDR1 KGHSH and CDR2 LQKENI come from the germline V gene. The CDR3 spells CASSGTGGGATAGEQYF. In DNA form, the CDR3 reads TGTGCCAGCTCGGGTACCGGGGGAGGGGCCACCGCCGGCGAGCAGTACTTC.

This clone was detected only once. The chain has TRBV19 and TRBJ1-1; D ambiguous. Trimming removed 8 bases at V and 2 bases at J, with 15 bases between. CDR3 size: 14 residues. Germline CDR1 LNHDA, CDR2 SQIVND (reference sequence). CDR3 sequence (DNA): TGTGCCAGTGGCCCTAGTAGAACCAACACTGAAGCTTTCTTT. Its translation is CASGPSRTNTEAFF.

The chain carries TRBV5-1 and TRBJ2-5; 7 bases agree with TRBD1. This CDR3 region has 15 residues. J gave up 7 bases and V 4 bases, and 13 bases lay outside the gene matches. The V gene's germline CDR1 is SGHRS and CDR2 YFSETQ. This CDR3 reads CASSMGQSPRGTQYF. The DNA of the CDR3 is TGCGCCAGCAGCATGGGACAGTCACCAAGGGGGACCCAGTACTTC.

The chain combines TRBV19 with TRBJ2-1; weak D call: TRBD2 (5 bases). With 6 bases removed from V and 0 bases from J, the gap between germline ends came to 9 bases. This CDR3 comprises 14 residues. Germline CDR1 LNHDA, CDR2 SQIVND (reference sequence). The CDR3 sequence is CASRRESSYNEQFF. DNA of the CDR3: TGTGCCAGTAGAAGGGAGAGCTCCTACAATGAGCAGTTCTTC.

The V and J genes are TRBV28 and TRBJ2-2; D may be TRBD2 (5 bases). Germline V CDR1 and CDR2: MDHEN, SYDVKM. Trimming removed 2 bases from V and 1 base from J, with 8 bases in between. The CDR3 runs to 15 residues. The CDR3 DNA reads TGTGCCAGCAGTTTAGGGGAGATGAACACCGGGGAGCTGTTTTTT. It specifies CASSLGEMNTGELFF.